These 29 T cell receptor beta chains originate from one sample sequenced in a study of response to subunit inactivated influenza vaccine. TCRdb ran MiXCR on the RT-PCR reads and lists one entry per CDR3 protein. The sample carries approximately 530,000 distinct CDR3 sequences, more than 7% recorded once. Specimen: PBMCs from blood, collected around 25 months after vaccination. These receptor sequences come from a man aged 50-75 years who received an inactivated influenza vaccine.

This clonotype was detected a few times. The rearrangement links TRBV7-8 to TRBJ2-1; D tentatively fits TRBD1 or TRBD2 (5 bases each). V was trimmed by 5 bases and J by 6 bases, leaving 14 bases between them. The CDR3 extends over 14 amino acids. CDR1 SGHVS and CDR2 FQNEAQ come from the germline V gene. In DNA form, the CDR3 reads TGTGCCAGCAGCCCAAGGCTGGGGGTCAATGAGCAGTTCTTC. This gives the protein CASSPRLGVNEQFF.

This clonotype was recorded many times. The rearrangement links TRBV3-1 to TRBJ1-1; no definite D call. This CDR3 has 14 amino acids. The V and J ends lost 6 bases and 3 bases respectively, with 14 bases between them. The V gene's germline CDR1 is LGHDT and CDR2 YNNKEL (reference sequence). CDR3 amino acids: CASSRTGQHTEAFF. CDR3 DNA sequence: TGTGCCAGCAGTCGAACGGGCCAGCACACTGAAGCTTTCTTT. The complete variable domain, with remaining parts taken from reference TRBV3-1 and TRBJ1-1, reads DTAVSQTPKYLVTQMGNDKSIKCEQNLGHDTMYWYKQDSKKFLKIMFSYNNKELIINETVPNRFSPKSPDKAHLNLHINSLELGDSAVYFCASSRTGQHTEAFFGQGTRLTVV.

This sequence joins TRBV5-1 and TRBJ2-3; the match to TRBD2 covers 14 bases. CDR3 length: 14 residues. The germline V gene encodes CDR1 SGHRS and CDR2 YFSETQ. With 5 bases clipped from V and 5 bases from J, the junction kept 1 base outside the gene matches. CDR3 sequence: CASRGTSGGDTQYF. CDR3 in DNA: TGCGCCAGCAGGGGGACTAGCGGGGGAGATACGCAGTATTTT.

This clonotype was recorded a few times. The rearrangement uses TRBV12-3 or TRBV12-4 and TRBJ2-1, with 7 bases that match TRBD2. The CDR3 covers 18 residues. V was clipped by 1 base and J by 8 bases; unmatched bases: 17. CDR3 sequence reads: CASSLGLRLAEVSDEQFF. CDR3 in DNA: TGTGCCAGCAGTTTAGGTTTGAGGCTAGCGGAAGTCTCCGATGAGCAGTTCTTC.

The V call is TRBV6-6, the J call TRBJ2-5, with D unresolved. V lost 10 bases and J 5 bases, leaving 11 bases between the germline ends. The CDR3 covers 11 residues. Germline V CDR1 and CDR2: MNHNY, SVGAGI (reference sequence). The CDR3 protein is CATTVGETQYF. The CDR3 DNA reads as TGTGCCACAACGGTGGGGGAGACCCAGTACTTC.

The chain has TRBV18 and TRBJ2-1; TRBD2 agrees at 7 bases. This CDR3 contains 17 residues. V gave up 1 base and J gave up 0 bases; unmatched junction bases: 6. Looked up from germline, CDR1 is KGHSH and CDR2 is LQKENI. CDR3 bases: TGTGCCAGCTCACCACTTCTGGGGGGGAGCTCCTACAATGAGCAGTTCTTC. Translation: CASSPLLGGSSYNEQFF. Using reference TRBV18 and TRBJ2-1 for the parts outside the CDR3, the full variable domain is NAGVMQNPRHLVRRRGQEARLRCSPMKGHSHVYWYRQLPEEGLKFMVYLQKENIIDESGMPKERFSAEFPKEGPSILRIQQVVRGDSAAYFCASSPLLGGSSYNEQFFGPGTRLTVL.

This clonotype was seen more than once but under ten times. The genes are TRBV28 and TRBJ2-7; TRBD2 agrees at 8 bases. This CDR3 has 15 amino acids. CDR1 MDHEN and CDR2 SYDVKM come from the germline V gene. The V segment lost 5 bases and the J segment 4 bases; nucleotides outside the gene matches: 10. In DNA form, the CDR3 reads TGTGCCAGCAGTGGGGAGGGTAGCGGGACATACGAGCAGTACTTC. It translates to CASSGEGSGTYEQYF.

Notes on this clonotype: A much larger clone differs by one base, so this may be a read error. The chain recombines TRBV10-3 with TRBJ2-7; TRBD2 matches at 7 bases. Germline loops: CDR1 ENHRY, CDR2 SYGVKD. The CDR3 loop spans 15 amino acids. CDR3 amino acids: CAICEKGRDGGEQYF. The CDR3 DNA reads TGTGCCATCTGTGAAAAGGGGAGGGATGGTGGCGAGCAGTACTTC.

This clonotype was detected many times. The CDR3 DNA reads TGTGCCAGCAGCCAACAAGGAGTGACGGGCTACGAGCAGTACTTC. Its protein product is CASSQQGVTGYEQYF. The genes are TRBV3-1 and TRBJ2-7; D is ambiguous. Per the germline V gene, CDR1 is LGHDT and CDR2 is YNNKEL (reference sequence). This CDR3 has 15 amino acids. V shed 2 bases and J shed 3 bases, with 14 bases lying between them.

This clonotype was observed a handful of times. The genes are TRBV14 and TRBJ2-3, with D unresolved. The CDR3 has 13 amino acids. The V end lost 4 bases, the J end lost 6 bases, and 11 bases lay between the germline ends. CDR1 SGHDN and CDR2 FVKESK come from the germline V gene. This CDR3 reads CASSPLSVDTQYF. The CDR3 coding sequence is TGTGCCAGCAGCCCCCTCAGCGTGGATACGCAGTATTTT.

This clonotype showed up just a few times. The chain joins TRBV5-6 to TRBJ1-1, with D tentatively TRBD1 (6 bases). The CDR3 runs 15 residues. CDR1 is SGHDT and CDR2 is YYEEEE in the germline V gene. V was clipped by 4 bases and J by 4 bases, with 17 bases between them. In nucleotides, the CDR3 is TGTGCCAGCAGCCAGTACAGGGCCCCAGGCACTGAAGCTTTCTTT. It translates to CASSQYRAPGTEAFF.

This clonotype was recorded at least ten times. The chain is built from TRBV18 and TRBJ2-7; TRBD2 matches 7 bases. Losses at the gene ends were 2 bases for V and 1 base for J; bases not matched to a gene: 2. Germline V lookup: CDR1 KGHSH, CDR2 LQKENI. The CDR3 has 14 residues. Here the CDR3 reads CASSPGGGSYEQYF. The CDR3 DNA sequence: TGTGCCAGCTCACCAGGGGGGGGATCCTACGAGCAGTACTTC.

DNA of the CDR3: TGTGCCACCGCAACGATAACCGGGCCGGGTAACACCGGGGAGCTGTTTTTT. Its protein is CATATITGPGNTGELFF. The gene calls are TRBV12-3 or TRBV12-4 and TRBJ2-2, with unresolved D. The V end was cut by 10 bases, the J end by 2 bases, with 23 bases between. The CDR3 loop spans 17 amino acids.

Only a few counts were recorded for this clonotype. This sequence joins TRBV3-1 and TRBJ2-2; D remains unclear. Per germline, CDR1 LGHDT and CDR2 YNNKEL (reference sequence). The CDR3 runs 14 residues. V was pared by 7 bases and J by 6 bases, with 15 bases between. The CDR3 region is CASTHRARAGELFF. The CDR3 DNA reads TGTGCCAGCACCCATCGGGCCCGTGCCGGGGAGCTGTTTTTT. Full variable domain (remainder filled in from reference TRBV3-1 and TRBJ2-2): DTAVSQTPKYLVTQMGNDKSIKCEQNLGHDTMYWYKQDSKKFLKIMFSYNNKELIINETVPNRFSPKSPDKAHLNLHINSLELGDSAVYFCASTHRARAGELFFGEGSRLTVL.

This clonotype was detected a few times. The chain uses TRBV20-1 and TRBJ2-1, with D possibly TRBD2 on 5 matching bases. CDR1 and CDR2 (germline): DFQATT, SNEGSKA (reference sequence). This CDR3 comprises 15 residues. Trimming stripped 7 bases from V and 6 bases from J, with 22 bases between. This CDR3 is CSGIPYSVPGNEQFF. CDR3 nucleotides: TGCAGTGGAATACCCTATAGCGTCCCGGGCAATGAGCAGTTCTTC.

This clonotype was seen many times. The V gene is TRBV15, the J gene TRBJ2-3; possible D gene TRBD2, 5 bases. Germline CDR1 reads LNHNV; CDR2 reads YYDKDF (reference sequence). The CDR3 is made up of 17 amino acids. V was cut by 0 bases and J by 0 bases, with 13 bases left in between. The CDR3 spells CATSRDGEGPSTDTQYF. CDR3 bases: TGTGCCACCAGCAGAGATGGAGAGGGCCCCAGCACAGATACGCAGTATTTT.

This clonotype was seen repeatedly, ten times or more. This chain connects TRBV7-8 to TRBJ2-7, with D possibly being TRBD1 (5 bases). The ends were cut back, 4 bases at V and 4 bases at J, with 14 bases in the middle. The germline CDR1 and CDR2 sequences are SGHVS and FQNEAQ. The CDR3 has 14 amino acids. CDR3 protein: CASSSTTGGYEQYF. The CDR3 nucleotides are TGTGCCAGCAGCTCTACAACAGGTGGATACGAGCAGTACTTC.

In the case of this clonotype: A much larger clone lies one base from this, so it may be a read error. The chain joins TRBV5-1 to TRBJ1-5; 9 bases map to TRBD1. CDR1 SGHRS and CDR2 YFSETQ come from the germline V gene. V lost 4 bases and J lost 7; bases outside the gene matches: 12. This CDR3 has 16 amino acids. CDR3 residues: CASSESGTGTRQPQHF. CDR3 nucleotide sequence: TGCGCCAGCAGCGAGTCCGGGACAGGGACGAGGCAGCCCCAGCATTTT.

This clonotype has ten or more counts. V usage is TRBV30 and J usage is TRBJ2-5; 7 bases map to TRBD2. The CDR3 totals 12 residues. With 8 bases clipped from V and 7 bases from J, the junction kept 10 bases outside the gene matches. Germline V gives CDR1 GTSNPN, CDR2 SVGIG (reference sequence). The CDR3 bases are TGTGCCACGCCGACGGGGGGTGGGACCCAGTACTTC. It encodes CATPTGGGTQYF.

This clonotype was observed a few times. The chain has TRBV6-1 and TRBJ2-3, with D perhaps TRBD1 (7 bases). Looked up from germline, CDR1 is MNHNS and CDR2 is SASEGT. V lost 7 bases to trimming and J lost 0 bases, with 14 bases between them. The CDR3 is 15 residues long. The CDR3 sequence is CASTPGDSSTDTQYF. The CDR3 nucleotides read TGTGCCAGCACCCCGGGGGACAGTAGCACAGATACGCAGTATTTT.

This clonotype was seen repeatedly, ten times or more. The CDR3 here is CASSYSNGEGSPLHF. The CDR3 coding sequence is TGTGCCAGCAGTTACTCGAACGGCGAGGGTTCACCCCTCCACTTT. This chain links TRBV6-5 with TRBJ1-6, with D unclear. Germline CDR1 reads MNHEY; CDR2 reads SVGAGI. The CDR3 is made up of 15 amino acids. The V and J ends lost 0 bases and 9 bases respectively, with 12 bases between them.

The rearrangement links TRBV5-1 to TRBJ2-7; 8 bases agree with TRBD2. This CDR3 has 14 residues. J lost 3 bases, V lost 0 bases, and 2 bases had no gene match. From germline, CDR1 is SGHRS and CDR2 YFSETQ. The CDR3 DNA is TGCGCCAGCAGCTTGGAAGCGGGAGTCTACGAGCAGTACTTC. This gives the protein CASSLEAGVYEQYF.

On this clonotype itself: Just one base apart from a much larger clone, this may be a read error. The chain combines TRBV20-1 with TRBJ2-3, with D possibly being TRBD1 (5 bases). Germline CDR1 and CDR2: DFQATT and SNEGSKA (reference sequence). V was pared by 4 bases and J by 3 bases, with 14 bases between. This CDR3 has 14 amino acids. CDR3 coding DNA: TGCAGTGCTAAGTCCTTGACAGCAACAGATACGCAGTATTTT. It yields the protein CSAKSLTATDTQYF.

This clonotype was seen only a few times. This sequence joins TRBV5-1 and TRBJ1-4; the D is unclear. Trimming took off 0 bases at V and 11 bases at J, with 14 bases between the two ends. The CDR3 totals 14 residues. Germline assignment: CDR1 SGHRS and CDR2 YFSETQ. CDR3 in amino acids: CASSLGSDLGKLFF. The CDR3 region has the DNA TGCGCCAGCAGCTTGGGGTCGGACCTCGGGAAACTGTTTTTT.

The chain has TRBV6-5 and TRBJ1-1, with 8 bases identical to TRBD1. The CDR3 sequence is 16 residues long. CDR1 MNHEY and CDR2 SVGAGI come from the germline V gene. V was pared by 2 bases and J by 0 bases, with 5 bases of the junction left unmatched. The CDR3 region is CASSYTTGAVNTEAFF. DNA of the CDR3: TGTGCCAGCAGTTACACGACAGGGGCCGTGAACACTGAAGCTTTCTTT.

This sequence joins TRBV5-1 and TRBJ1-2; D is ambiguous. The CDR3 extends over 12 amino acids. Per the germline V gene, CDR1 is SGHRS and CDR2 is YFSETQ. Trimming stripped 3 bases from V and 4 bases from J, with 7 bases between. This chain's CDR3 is CASSSTLYGYTF. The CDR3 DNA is TGCGCCAGCAGCTCGACACTCTATGGCTACACCTTC.

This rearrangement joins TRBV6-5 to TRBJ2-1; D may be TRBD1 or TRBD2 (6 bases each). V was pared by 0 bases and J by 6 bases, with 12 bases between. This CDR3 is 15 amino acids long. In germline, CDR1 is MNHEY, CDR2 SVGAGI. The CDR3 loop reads CASSYSGARGNEQFF. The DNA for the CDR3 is TGTGCCAGCAGTTACTCGGGGGCGCGGGGCAATGAGCAGTTCTTC.

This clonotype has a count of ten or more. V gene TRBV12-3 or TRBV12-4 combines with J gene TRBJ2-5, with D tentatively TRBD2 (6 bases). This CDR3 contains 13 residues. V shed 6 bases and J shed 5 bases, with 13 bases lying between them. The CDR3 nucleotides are TGTGCCAGCAGCAGCGGAGGGATTGAGACCCAGTACTTC. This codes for CASSSGGIETQYF.

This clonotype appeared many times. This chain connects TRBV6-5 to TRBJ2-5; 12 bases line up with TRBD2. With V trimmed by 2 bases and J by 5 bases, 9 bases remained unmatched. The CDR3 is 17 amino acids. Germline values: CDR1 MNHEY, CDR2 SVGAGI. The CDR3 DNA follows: TGTGCCAGCAGTTACGGCATGACTAGCGGGAGTTGGGAGACCCAGTACTTC. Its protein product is CASSYGMTSGSWETQYF.